Listed below are T cell receptor beta chains from one sample, sequenced in a study of blood T cell repertoires in COVID-19. Profiling relied on immunoSEQ multiplex PCR, and the TCRdb table lists in-frame clones only, not all of them. The table lists about 120,000 clones, about 89% of them singletons. Sequenced input: peripheral blood. These receptors all come from a woman in her sixties or seventies with acute or convalescent COVID-19. The CDR3 runs from the conserved cysteine through the conserved F or W. D genes are given only for firm matches. Size values are once, few and many counts, or a class for expanded clones, and some rows have none.

TRBV6-6	TRBJ2-1	few	TRBD1	CASRAGTGVANEQFF	TGTGCCAGCAGAGCCGGGACAGGGGTGGCCAATGAGCAGTTCTTC
TRBV5-5	TRBJ1-4	NA	TRBD1	CASKRQGAEKLFF	TGTGCCAGCAAAAGACAGGGTGCCGAAAAACTGTTTTTT
TRBV18	TRBJ1-2	NA	TRBD1	CASSPSDRETGYTF	TGTGCCAGCTCACCCTCTGACAGGGAAACGGGCTACACCTTC
TRBV7-3	TRBJ2-1	NA	TRBD2	CASSLRSGGINEQFF	TGTGCCAGCAGCTTAAGGAGCGGGGGGATCAATGAGCAGTTCTTC
TRBV28	TRBJ2-7	few	TRBD2	CASIGRGAYEQYF	TGTGCCAGCATTGGTCGGGGGGCCTACGAGCAGTACTTC
TRBV12-3/TRBV12-4	TRBJ1-4	NA	NA	CASSPQGNEKLFF	TGTGCCAGCAGTCCACAGGGAAATGAAAAACTGTTTTTT
TRBV6-1	TRBJ1-1	NA	NA	CASSAYPGGSGTEAFF	TGTGCCAGCAGTGCTTACCCGGGGGGCTCGGGGACTGAAGCTTTCTTT
TRBV3-1/TRBV3-2	TRBJ1-5	NA	NA	CASSQVYSNQPQHF	TGTGCCAGCAGCCAAGTGTATAGCAATCAGCCCCAGCATTTT
TRBV4-1	TRBJ1-3	NA	NA	CASSIKSSGNTIYF	TGCGCCAGCAGCATAAAGAGCTCTGGAAACACCATATATTTT
TRBV6-5	TRBJ2-7	NA	TRBD2	CASSYGLAGLNYEQYF	TGTGCCAGCAGTTATGGACTAGCGGGGCTTAACTACGAGCAGTACTTC
TRBV2	TRBJ2-3	NA	TRBD2	CASSQGLAGTDTQYF	TGTGCCAGCAGTCAGGGACTAGCGGGGACAGATACGCAGTATTTT
TRBV6-1	TRBJ2-5	NA	NA	CASSETSFGAGYQETQYF	TGTGCCAGCAGTGAAACCTCCTTTGGGGCGGGGTACCAAGAGACCCAGTACTTC
TRBV24-1	TRBJ1-2	NA	NA	CATSDVTKIYGYTF	TGTGCCACCAGTGACGTGACTAAAATCTATGGCTACACCTTC
TRBV11-2	TRBJ1-1	once	TRBD1	CASSLQGVDTEAFF	TGTGCCAGCAGCTTACAGGGGGTGGACACTGAAGCTTTCTTT
TRBV7-9	TRBJ2-3	NA	TRBD1	CASSLGTGRTDTQYF	TGTGCCAGCAGCCTAGGGACAGGGCGCACAGATACGCAGTATTTT
TRBV7-2	TRBJ1-3	NA	NA	CASSLQGVAFNTIYF	TGTGCCAGCAGCCTACAGGGTGTGGCGTTCAACACCATATATTTT